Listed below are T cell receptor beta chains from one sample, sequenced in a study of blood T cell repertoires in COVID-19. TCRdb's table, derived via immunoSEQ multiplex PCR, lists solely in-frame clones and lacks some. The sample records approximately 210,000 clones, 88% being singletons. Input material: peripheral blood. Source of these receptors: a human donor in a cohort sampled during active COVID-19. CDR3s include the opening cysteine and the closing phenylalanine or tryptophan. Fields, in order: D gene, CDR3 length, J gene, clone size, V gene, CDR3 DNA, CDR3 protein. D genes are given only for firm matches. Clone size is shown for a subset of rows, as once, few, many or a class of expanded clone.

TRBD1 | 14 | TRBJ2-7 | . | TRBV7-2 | TGTGCCAGCAGCTTAACCGGACAGGGCAGGGAGCAGTACTTC | CASSLTGQGREQYF
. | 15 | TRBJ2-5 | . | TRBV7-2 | TGTGCCAGCAGCATGCCCTCCTACCGCCAAGAGACCCAGTACTTC | CASSMPSYRQETQYF
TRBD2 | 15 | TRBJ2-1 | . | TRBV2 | TGTGCCAGCAGCGACAGACTAGCGGGAGTCAATGAGCAGTTCTTC | CASSDRLAGVNEQFF
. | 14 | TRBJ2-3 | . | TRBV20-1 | TGCAGTGCTAGTCGGGCTAGCGTCCCAGATACGCAGTATTTT | CSASRASVPDTQYF
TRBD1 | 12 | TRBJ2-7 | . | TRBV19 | TGTGCCACCACGGACAGGAGGTACGAGCAGTACTTC | CATTDRRYEQYF
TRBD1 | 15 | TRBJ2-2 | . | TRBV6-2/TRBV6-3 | TGTGCCAGCAGCCCGACAGGGGCCAACACCGGGGAGCTGTTTTTT | CASSPTGANTGELFF
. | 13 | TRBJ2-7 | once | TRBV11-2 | TGTGCCAGCAGCCGGACGGGGGCCTACGAGCAGTACTTC | CASSRTGAYEQYF
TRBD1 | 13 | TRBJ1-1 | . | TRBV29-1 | TGCAGCGTTGTAGGGACAGGGAACACTGAAGCTTTCTTT | CSVVGTGNTEAFF
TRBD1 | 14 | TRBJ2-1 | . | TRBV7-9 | TGTGCCAGCAGCCCGTGGACAGGGGGCAATGAGCAGTTCTTC | CASSPWTGGNEQFF
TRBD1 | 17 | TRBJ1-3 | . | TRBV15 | TGTGCCACCAGCAAGGGGACAGGGGGTTCCTCTGGAAACACCATATATTTT | CATSKGTGGSSGNTIYF
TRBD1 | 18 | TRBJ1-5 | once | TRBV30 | TGTGCCTGGAGTCCGCGAACAGGGGGCATCTATAGCAATCAGCCCCAGCATTTT | CAWSPRTGGIYSNQPQHF
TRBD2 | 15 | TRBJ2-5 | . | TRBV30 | TGTGCCTGGACTTTGACTAGCGGGAGACCGGAGACCCAGTACTTC | CAWTLTSGRPETQYF
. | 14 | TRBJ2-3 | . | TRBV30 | TGTGCCTGGAGAGTAGGTCCGGCGGGAGATACGCAGTATTTT | CAWRVGPAGDTQYF
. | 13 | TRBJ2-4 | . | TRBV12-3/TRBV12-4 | TGTGCCAGCAAGAGGGGGTCCAAAAACATTCAGTACTTC | CASKRGSKNIQYF
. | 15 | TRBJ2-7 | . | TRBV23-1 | TGCGCCAGCAGTACCCAGGGGGGCGGTCTCTACGAGCAGTACTTC | CASSTQGGGLYEQYF
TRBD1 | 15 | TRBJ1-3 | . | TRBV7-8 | TGTGCCAGCAGCTCCAGGGGGAGTGCTGGAAACACCATATATTTT | CASSSRGSAGNTIYF
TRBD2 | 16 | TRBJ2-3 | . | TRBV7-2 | TGTGCCAGCAGCCAAACTAGCGGGGGGGGCACAGATACGCAGTATTTT | CASSQTSGGGTDTQYF
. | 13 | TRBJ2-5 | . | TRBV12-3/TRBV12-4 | TGTGCCAGCAGCCATTCGGGGTCGGGTGAGCAGTACTTC | CASSHSGSGEQYF
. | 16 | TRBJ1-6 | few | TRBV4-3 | TGCGCCAGCAGCCAAGTTTCGGGCTCCTATAATTCACCCCTCCACTTT | CASSQVSGSYNSPLHF
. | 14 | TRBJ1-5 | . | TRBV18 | TGTGCCAGCTCCTTCTTGAATGGTGGAGAGCCCCAGCATTTT | CASSFLNGGEPQHF
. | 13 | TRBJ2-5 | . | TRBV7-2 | TGTGCCAGCAGCCCCCGGGGTAGAGAGACCCAGTACTTC | CASSPRGRETQYF
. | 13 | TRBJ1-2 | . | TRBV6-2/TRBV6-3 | TGTGCCAGCAGCGGGGGCGCAAACTATGGCTACACCTTC | CASSGGANYGYTF
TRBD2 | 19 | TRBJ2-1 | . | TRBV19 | TGTGCCAGTAGTATAGGGGGACTACCTCTACAATGGGGCTACAATGAGCAGTTCTTC | CASSIGGLPLQWGYNEQFF
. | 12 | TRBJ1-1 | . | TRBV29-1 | TGCAGCGTTGACCAGGGTATCACTGAAGCTTTCTTT | CSVDQGITEAFF
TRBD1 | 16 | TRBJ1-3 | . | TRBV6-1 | TGTGCCAGCAGTGCCGGACAGGGGGCGATTGGAAACACCATATATTTT | CASSAGQGAIGNTIYF
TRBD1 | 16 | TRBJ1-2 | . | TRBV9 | TGTGCCAGCAGCGGCTCAGGGGGCGCGGGGGACTATGGCTACACCTTC | CASSGSGGAGDYGYTF
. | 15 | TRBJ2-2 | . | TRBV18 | TGTGCCAGCTCAATGAGGACAACGAACACCGGGGAGCTGTTTTTT | CASSMRTTNTGELFF
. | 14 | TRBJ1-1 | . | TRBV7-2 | TGTGCCAGCAGCTTGTACGGGGGGAACACTGAAGCTTTCTTT | CASSLYGGNTEAFF
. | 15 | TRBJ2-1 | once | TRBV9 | TGTGCCAGCAGCGTAGGGACTAAAACCTACAATGAGCAGTTCTTC | CASSVGTKTYNEQFF
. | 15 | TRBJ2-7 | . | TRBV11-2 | TGTGCCAGCAGCCTCCCCGGGCAGGGGATTTACGAGCAGTACTTC | CASSLPGQGIYEQYF
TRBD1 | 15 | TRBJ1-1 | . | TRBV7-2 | TGTGCCAGCAGCTTAAGGATGACAGGGACCACTGAAGCTTTCTTT | CASSLRMTGTTEAFF
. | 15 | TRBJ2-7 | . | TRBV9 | TGTGCCAGCAGCGCGGGACGGGAGAGCTCCTACGAGCAGTACTTC | CASSAGRESSYEQYF
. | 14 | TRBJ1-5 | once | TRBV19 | TGTGCCAGCACCGGGACAAATAGGAATCAGCCCCAGCATTTT | CASTGTNRNQPQHF
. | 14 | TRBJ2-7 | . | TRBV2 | TGTGCCAGCATAGAAGAGGTAGGGGGATACGAGCAGTACTTC | CASIEEVGGYEQYF
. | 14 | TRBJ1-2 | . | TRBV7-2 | TGTGCCAGCAGCTTGGAGGGGAGGGCCCGTGGCTACACCTTC | CASSLEGRARGYTF
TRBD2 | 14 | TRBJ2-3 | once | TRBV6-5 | TGTGCCAGCAGTTCCGGGAGGGAACAAGATACGCAGTATTTT | CASSSGREQDTQYF
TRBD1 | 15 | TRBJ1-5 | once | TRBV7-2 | TGTGCCAGCAGCCTCCGGGACAGGGTCAATCAGCCCCAGCATTTT | CASSLRDRVNQPQHF
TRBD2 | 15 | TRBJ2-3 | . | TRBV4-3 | TGCGCCAGCAGCCAAGATTTGGGAGGGTGGGATACGCAGTATTTT | CASSQDLGGWDTQYF
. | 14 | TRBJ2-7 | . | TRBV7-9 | TGTGCCAGCAGCCTAAGCGAGAACACCTACGAGCAGTACTTC | CASSLSENTYEQYF
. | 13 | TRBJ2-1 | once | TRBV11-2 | TGTGCCAGCAGCTCGGGCTCCTACAATGAGCAGTTCTTC | CASSSGSYNEQFF
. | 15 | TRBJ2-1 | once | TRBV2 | TGTGCCAGCAGTGCGACGGGAGAGGTAAACAATGAGCAGTTCTTC | CASSATGEVNNEQFF
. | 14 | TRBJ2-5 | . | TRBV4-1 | TGCGCCAGCAGCCAATTTCAGGGCGAAGAGACCCAGTACTTC | CASSQFQGEETQYF
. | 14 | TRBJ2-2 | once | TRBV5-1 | TGCGCCAGCAGTCGGGATCGGGAAGAGGGGGAGCTGTTTTTT | CASSRDREEGELFF
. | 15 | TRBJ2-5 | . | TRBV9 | TGTGCCAGCAGCAGGAGGACAGTATCCCAAGAGACCCAGTACTTC | CASSRRTVSQETQYF
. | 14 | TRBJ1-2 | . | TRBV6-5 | TGTGCCAGCAGTCGCCAGGGGATAGCTTATGGCTACACCTTC | CASSRQGIAYGYTF
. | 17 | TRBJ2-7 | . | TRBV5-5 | TGTGCCAGCAGCTGGGGGGCTACAGGGGAACGAACCTACGAGCAGTACTTC | CASSWGATGERTYEQYF
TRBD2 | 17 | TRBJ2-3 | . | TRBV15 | TGTGCCACCAGCATCGAGGCCGGCGGGGGGACCACAGATACGCAGTATTTT | CATSIEAGGGTTDTQYF
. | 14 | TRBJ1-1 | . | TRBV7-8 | TGTGCCAGCAGCTTCACAGGAATGAACACTGAAGCTTTCTTT | CASSFTGMNTEAFF
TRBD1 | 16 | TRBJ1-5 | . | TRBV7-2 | TGTGCCAGCAGCATACCGGGACAGGGGGATCGTCAGCCCCAGCATTTT | CASSIPGQGDRQPQHF